One and the same sample provided the 18 T cell receptor beta chains below, sequenced in a study of blood T cell repertoires in COVID-19. Clones were read by immunoSEQ multiplex PCR, and TCRdb kept only the in-frame ones, dropping some. The table includes about 80,000 clones, under 80% detected once. Sequencing used peripheral blood. The receptor source for this set is a human donor in a cohort sampled during active COVID-19.

V and J are TRBV7-2 and TRBJ2-2; maybe TRBD2 (6 bases). The germline V gene has CDR1 SGHTA and CDR2 FQGNSA. Trimming pared 5 bases from V and 5 bases from J, leaving 9 bases between. CDR3 length: 13 amino acids. The CDR3 protein is CASSGGITGELFF. In DNA, the CDR3 is TGTGCCAGCAGCGGCGGGATTACCGGGGAGCTGTTTTTT.

This clone was seen once. This sequence joins TRBV28 and TRBJ1-6, with 9 bases aligning to TRBD1. In germline, CDR1 is MDHEN, CDR2 SYDVKM. CDR3 length: 14 amino acids. The ends lost 3 bases at V and 8 bases at J; junction bases unmatched: 2. Here the CDR3 DNA reads TGTGCCAGCAGTTTGGGACAGGGTGATTCACCCCTCCACTTT. This translates into CASSLGQGDSPLHF.

This clone was recorded once. J is TRBJ2-2 and V is TRBV6-6; perhaps TRBD2 as D (5 bases). Looked up from germline, CDR1 is MNHNY and CDR2 is SVGAGI (reference sequence). The CDR3 has 14 amino acids. The germline V and J ends were trimmed by 7 bases and 5 bases, with 14 bases remaining between them. The CDR3 sequence: CASKDQRLTGELFF. In DNA, the CDR3 is TGTGCCAGCAAGGACCAGCGGCTTACCGGGGAGCTGTTTTTT.

CDR3 nucleotides: TGTGCCACCAGTGATTTCGTCGCCGGGTACACCGGGGAGCTGTTTTTT. Its protein product is CATSDFVAGYTGELFF. This chain uses TRBV24-1 with TRBJ2-2, with D hard to call. Germline V gene lookup returns CDR1 KGHDR and CDR2 SFDVKD. V gave up 1 base and J gave up 3 bases, with 11 bases separating them. The CDR3 length is 16 residues.

This rearrangement joins TRBV7-2 to TRBJ2-3; TRBD2 agrees at 11 bases. Trimming cost V 5 bases and J 2 bases; bases outside gene matches: 6. CDR1 and CDR2 (germline): SGHTA, FQGNSA. This CDR3 is built from 16 residues. CDR3 DNA sequence: TGTGCCAGCAGCCCCGGGACTAGCGGCTTCACAGATACGCAGTATTTT. Its translation is CASSPGTSGFTDTQYF.

J is TRBJ2-2 and V is TRBV2; 8 bases agree with TRBD2. Trimming took 7 bases from V and 1 from J; bases not matched to a gene: 2. The CDR3 is made up of 14 amino acids. Germline V gives CDR1 SNHLY, CDR2 FYNNEI. The CDR3 DNA reads as TGTGCCAGCACAGCGGGGGTGAACACCGGGGAGCTGTTTTTT. Translation: CASTAGVNTGELFF.

The chain carries TRBV4-1 and TRBJ1-5, with TRBD1 matching over 7 bases. The CDR3 has 15 amino acids. CDR1 is MGHRA, CDR2 YSYEKL, per germline. V shed 1 base and J 4 bases; nucleotides not matched to a gene: 4. The CDR3 protein is CASSQGSGGNQPQHF. The CDR3 DNA reads TGCGCCAGCAGCCAAGGGTCAGGGGGAAATCAGCCCCAGCATTTT.

The gene calls are TRBV7-6 and TRBJ2-2; the D is unclear. CDR1 and CDR2 (germline): SGHVS, FNYEAQ. Between the trimmed V and J ends, which lost 5 bases and 2 bases, there was a span of 6 bases. The CDR3 extends over 13 amino acids. CDR3 nucleotides: TGTGCCAGCAGCCACACCAACACCGGGGAGCTGTTTTTT. Translating gives CASSHTNTGELFF.

The chain employs TRBV28 and TRBJ1-6; 9 bases agree with TRBD1. V lost 7 bases, J lost 10 bases, and 8 bases stayed unmatched. The germline CDR1 and CDR2 sequences are MDHEN and SYDVKM. The CDR3 is 14 amino acids. CDR3 DNA sequence: TGTGCCAGCACCTCGGGACAGGGAGGGTCACCCCTCCACTTT. It codes for CASTSGQGGSPLHF.

The chain couples TRBV2 to TRBJ2-7, with D maybe TRBD2 (6 bases). The CDR3 consists of 15 residues. Germline CDR1 reads SNHLY; CDR2 reads FYNNEI. The V and J ends lost 2 bases and 2 bases respectively, with 13 bases between them. CDR3 bases: TGTGCCAGCAGTGAAATCGGGACTGATACCTACGAGCAGTACTTC. Translation: CASSEIGTDTYEQYF.

Only a few counts were recorded for this clone. The genes are TRBV19 and TRBJ1-1, with TRBD1 matching 7 bases. The germline CDR1 and CDR2 sequences are LNHDA and SQIVND (reference sequence). The V gene end was trimmed by 4 bases and the J gene end by 11 bases; junction bases not matched to a gene: 16. The CDR3 has 15 amino acids. CDR3 sequence: CASSKPPRDSEGAFF. As DNA, the CDR3 is TGTGCCAGTAGTAAGCCTCCCCGGGACAGCGAGGGGGCTTTCTTT.

The chain is built from TRBV5-8 and TRBJ2-7; 7 bases align to TRBD2. The ends lost 4 bases at V and 7 bases at J; junction bases unmatched: 8. Germline assignment: CDR1 SGHTS and CDR2 YDEGEE. This CDR3 comprises 13 residues. This CDR3 is CASSATWGGEQYV. DNA of the CDR3: TGTGCCAGCAGCGCCACCTGGGGGGGGGAGCAGTACGTC.

J is TRBJ1-5 and V is TRBV29-1; the D gene is possibly TRBD1 (6 bases). The CDR3 consists of 12 residues. Germline V gives CDR1 SQVTM, CDR2 ANQGSEA. The V end was cut by 0 bases, the J end by 7 bases, with 7 bases between. The DNA for the CDR3 is TGCAGCGTTGAAGACAGGGGCCAGCCCCAGCATTTT. Amino acid sequence: CSVEDRGQPQHF.

V and J are TRBV21-1 and TRBJ2-7; the D call in the table, TRBD2, was not verified against the DNA. TRBV21-1 is a known pseudogene. The CDR3 is made up of 14 amino acids. The CDR3 reads CASSKGGRENEQYF. CDR3 DNA sequence: TGTGCCAGCAGCAAAGGGGGGAGGGAGAACGAGCAGTACTTC.

This chain links TRBV6-6 with TRBJ2-3, with 9 nucleotides matching TRBD1. The V gene end was trimmed by 5 bases and the J gene end by 5 bases; junction bases not matched to a gene: 11. The CDR3 is 16 residues long. Germline V gene lookup returns CDR1 MNHNY and CDR2 SVGAGI (reference sequence). The CDR3 loop reads CASSGWGDRAKDTQYF. CDR3 nucleotide sequence: TGTGCCAGCAGTGGGTGGGGGGACAGGGCAAAAGATACGCAGTATTTT.

This sequence joins TRBV7-6 and TRBJ2-7; TRBD2 is a possible D gene (5 bases). CDR3 length: 14 amino acids. Germline values: CDR1 SGHVS, CDR2 FNYEAQ. Trimming stripped 4 bases from V and 2 bases from J, with 12 bases between. CDR3 amino acids: CASSSGLAAYEQYF. CDR3 coding DNA: TGTGCCAGCAGCTCCGGACTGGCCGCCTACGAGCAGTACTTC.

This clone was counted between two and nine times. The genes are TRBV19 and TRBJ1-2; D perhaps matches TRBD1 (6 bases). CDR1 is LNHDA, CDR2 SQIVND, per germline (reference sequence). This CDR3 has 16 residues. V lost 5 bases, J lost 3 bases, and 19 bases lay in between. The CDR3 nucleotides read TGTGCCAGTAGTCCTCCGGGACACTTCCCCTACTATGGCTACACCTTC. It is translated as CASSPPGHFPYYGYTF.

The gene calls are TRBV29-1 and TRBJ2-1; 8 nucleotides match TRBD2. The J segment lost 0 bases and the V segment lost 8 bases, leaving 9 bases of the junction unmatched. The CDR3 runs to 15 residues. CDR1 is SQVTM and CDR2 is ANQGSEA in the germline V gene. In DNA form, the CDR3 reads TGCAGCATACATAGCGGGACGAGCTCCTACAATGAGCAGTTCTTC. Encoded protein: CSIHSGTSSYNEQFF.